These 14 T cell receptor beta chains were all obtained from the same sample, sequenced in a study of read filtering for tumor transcriptome and immune sequencing. Molecular barcoded adaptors covering alpha/delta and beta/gamma chains were used on roughly 400 ng RNA. TCRdb itself ran the reads through MiXCR, one entry per CDR3 protein. The repertoire holds 20,000 to 25,000 distinct CDR3 sequences, roughly 15% seen once, with approximately 70% in the top ten. Source material: a population of CD138-negative cells sorted from bone marrow. The receptors were gathered from a donor aged 40 or over with multiple myeloma.

In its sample, this clonotype was seen many times. The chain joins TRBV6-5 to TRBJ2-3, with 12 bases aligning to TRBD2. This CDR3 has 18 amino acids. V was clipped by 6 bases and J by 0 bases; unmatched bases: 10. Germline V lookup: CDR1 MNHEY, CDR2 SVGAGI. CDR3 residues: CASSSGTSGYSSTDTQYF. The CDR3 DNA reads as TGTGCCAGCAGCTCCGGGACTAGCGGGTACTCTAGCACAGATACGCAGTATTTT.

This clonotype was counted at least ten times. The V call is TRBV5-1, the J call TRBJ2-2; maybe TRBD1 (6 bases). In germline, CDR1 is SGHRS, CDR2 YFSETQ. V shed 4 bases and J shed 1 base, with 11 bases lying between them. The CDR3 length is 15 residues. CDR3 sequence: CASSRDTQNTGELFF. The CDR3, as DNA: TGCGCCAGCAGCAGGGACACCCAGAACACCGGGGAGCTGTTTTTT.

At least ten counts were recorded for this clonotype. The V call is TRBV3-1, the J call TRBJ2-1; 9 bases are a match to TRBD2. With V trimmed by 0 bases and J by 10 bases, 10 bases remained unmatched. This CDR3 is built from 16 residues. CDR1 and CDR2 from the germline V gene are LGHDT and YNNKEL (reference sequence). In DNA form, the CDR3 reads TGTGCCAGCAGCCAAGATCTTGGAGCGGGAGGAAAAGAGCAGTTCTTC. It codes for CASSQDLGAGGKEQFF.

In this sample, this clonotype turned up many times. The rearrangement joins TRBV5-1 to TRBJ2-6; the D is unclear. This CDR3 has 17 amino acids. Trimming took off 2 bases at V and 4 bases at J, with 16 bases between the two ends. CDR1 SGHRS and CDR2 YFSETQ come from the germline V gene. As DNA, the CDR3 is TGCGCCAGCAGCTTCCTTGGCAGCTTGACAGGGGCCAACGTCCTGACTTTC. It specifies CASSFLGSLTGANVLTF.

This clonotype showed up many times. This chain links TRBV5-1 with TRBJ1-1, with 8 bases identical to TRBD1. This CDR3 comprises 14 residues. The ends lost 4 bases at V and 4 bases at J; junction bases unmatched: 6. Per the germline V gene, CDR1 is SGHRS and CDR2 is YFSETQ. CDR3 DNA sequence: TGCGCCAGCAGCCTGACAGGGGCAAGCACTGAAGCTTTCTTT. It codes for CASSLTGASTEAFF.

Ten or more counts support this clonotype. This chain uses TRBV5-1 with TRBJ2-5; 7 bases are a match to TRBD1. There are 16 residues in the CDR3. Germline loops: CDR1 SGHRS, CDR2 YFSETQ. The trim removed 4 bases at V and 2 bases at J, leaving 11 bases unmatched. The CDR3 spells CASSPAGTGAQETQYF. The CDR3 DNA is TGCGCCAGCAGCCCGGCGGGTACAGGGGCGCAAGAGACCCAGTACTTC.

V and J are TRBV5-1 and TRBJ2-3, with D tentatively TRBD1 (5 bases). The V end was cut by 1 base, the J end by 6 bases, with 15 bases between. The CDR3 runs to 15 residues. CDR1 is SGHRS and CDR2 is YFSETQ in the germline V gene. CDR3 bases: TGCGCCAGCAGCTTGAGTGGCAGGGCTGTGGATACGCAGTATTTT. Encoded protein: CASSLSGRAVDTQYF.

Notes on this clonotype: This sequence may be a read error, since a much larger clone differs from it by one base. The rearrangement joins TRBV5-1 to TRBJ2-7; the D gene is possibly TRBD2 (6 bases). In germline, CDR1 is SGHRS, CDR2 YFSETQ. Trimming left V 4 bases short and J 6 bases short, with 20 bases between. This CDR3 has 15 amino acids. For the CDR3, the DNA is TGCGCCAGCAGCGTCTTTAGCGGAGCATTGGGCGAGCAGTACTTC. Its translation is CASSVFSGALGEQYF. The variable domain in full, with the rest retrieved from reference TRBV5-1 and TRBJ2-7, is KAGVTQTPRYLIKTRGQQVTLSCSPISGHRSVSWYQQTPGQGLQFLFEYFSETQRNKGNFPGRFSGRQFSNSRSEMNVSTLELGDSALYLCASSVFSGALGEQYFGPGTRLTVT.

This clonotype was detected many times. CDR3: CASSSTGASYEQYF. As DNA, the CDR3 is TGTGCCAGCAGTTCCACCGGGGCCTCCTACGAGCAGTACTTC. V and J are TRBV7-9 and TRBJ2-7; the D call may be TRBD1 or TRBD2 (5 bases each). V was shortened by 6 bases and J by 0 bases, with 12 bases between the two germline ends. Germline V gene lookup returns CDR1 SEHNR and CDR2 FQNEAQ (reference sequence). This CDR3 is 14 amino acids long.

This clonotype showed up just a few times. One base separates it from a far larger clone, so it is likely a read error. This chain uses TRBV11-2 with TRBJ1-4; possible D gene TRBD1, 7 bases. The J call may not be correct, given that the DNA end is closer to TRBJ2-3. The CDR3 is 16 amino acids. Germline CDR1 and CDR2: SGHAT and FQNNGV. CDR3 protein: CASSWGGDSGTDTQYF. For the CDR3, the DNA is TGTGCCAGCAGCTGGGGCGGGGACAGCGGCACAGATACGCAGTATTTT.

A note on this clonotype: This may stem from a read error, because a much larger clone lies one nucleotide away. The gene calls are TRBV20-1 and TRBJ1-1; D remains ambiguous. The CDR3 is 12 amino acids. The germline V gene encodes CDR1 DFQATT and CDR2 SNEGSKA (reference sequence). CDR3 coding DNA: TGCAATGCTAGAGACGACAACATTTGGGCTTTCTTT. It is translated as CNARDDNIWAFF.

This clonotype was detected many times. The genes are TRBV4-2 and TRBJ2-1; TRBD2 matches 11 bases. V dropped 4 bases and J dropped 2; count of bases not matched to a gene: 10. The germline gives CDR1 LGHNA, CDR2 YNFKEQ. The CDR3 is 18 residues long. CDR3 region: CASSPTPPSGRTYNEQFF. The CDR3 nucleotides read TGTGCCAGCAGCCCTACCCCTCCTAGCGGGAGGACCTACAATGAGCAGTTCTTC.

The table lists this clonotype with many counts. The chain recombines TRBV7-9 with TRBJ2-7; D gene uncertain. V dropped 5 bases and J dropped 7 bases, with 15 bases sitting between them. CDR3 size: 13 residues. Germline CDR1 SEHNR, CDR2 FQNEAQ (reference sequence). The chain's CDR3 is CASSPLDEAEQYF. CDR3 coding DNA: TGTGCCAGCAGCCCGCTAGATGAGGCAGAGCAGTACTTC.

Comments on this clonotype: A much bigger clone sits one base away, suggesting this may be a read error. The chain employs TRBV20-1 and TRBJ1-5; TRBD1 is a possible D gene (5 bases). The CDR3 totals 13 residues. Germline CDR1 DFQATT, CDR2 SNEGSKA (reference sequence). Between the trimmed V and J ends, which lost 7 bases and 4 bases, there was a span of 14 bases. In DNA form, the CDR3 reads TGCAGTGTCCAAGGGGACCCGAATCAGCCCCAGCATTTT. Translating gives CSVQGDPNQPQHF.